Presented here are 2 T cell receptor beta chains from one specimen sequenced in a study of beta chain features in type 1 diabetes. Every isolated RNA sample was fully reverse transcribed, so sequencing captured expressed TCRB transcripts. Sequencing was performed with immunoSEQ multiplex PCR; in TCRdb, only in-frame clones are kept and a portion is missing. The repertoire has about 22,000 clones, less than 75% of them found once; the top ten carry 0.37%. Antigen specificity for these receptors is unknown. Study-wide findings and caveats: TCRB CDR3s from Type 1 diabetes patients were moderately but significantly shorter in all four CD4+ subsets.

The sequenced material came from stem cell memory CD4+ T cells from blood. These receptor sequences come from a man between 18 and 35 years old with type 1 diabetes.

This clone was detected a few times. The chain links TRBV7-9 to TRBJ2-7, with 7 bases lining up with TRBD1. The germline CDR1 and CDR2 sequences are SEHNR and FQNEAQ (reference sequence). The CDR3 sequence is 13 residues long. The V segment lost 1 base and the J segment 6 bases; nucleotides outside the gene matches: 3. For the CDR3, the DNA is TGTGCCAGCAGCTTAGGACAGGGTGGCGAGCAGTACTTC. It is translated as CASSLGQGGEQYF.

This clone was seen more than once but under ten times. The chain joins TRBV7-2 to TRBJ1-2; TRBD1 matches at 8 bases. V was clipped by 1 base and J by 4 bases; unmatched bases: 5. Germline V gene data show CDR1 as SGHTA and CDR2 as FQGNSA. This CDR3 has 15 amino acids. The CDR3: CASSLGGTGSYGYTF. In DNA form, the CDR3 reads TGTGCCAGCAGCTTAGGGGGGACAGGTTCCTATGGCTACACCTTC.